This entry concerns a single TCR beta chain. Reverse transcription of about 0.5 to 1 ug RNA was carried out with random hexamers. It was immunoSEQ multiplex PCR that amplified TCR beta CDR3 across 54 Vbeta and 13 Jbeta. TCRdb processed the immunoSEQ multiplex PCR reads anew with MiXCR; each CDR3 protein has one entry. The sample yields around 230,000 distinct CDR3 sequences, less than 96% seen once. This specimen belongs to a study of CD8 T cells in Susac syndrome. The germline V gene encodes CDR1 MNHNS and CDR2 SASEGT. CDR3 length: 16 amino acids. V was clipped by 3 bases and J by 5 bases; unmatched bases: 9.

The sample taken for sequencing was CD4+ T cells from PBMCs. The clonotype originates from a human donor with Susac syndrome. The chain employs TRBV6-1 and TRBJ2-7; 11 bases fit TRBD1. In DNA, the CDR3 is TGTGCCAGCAGTGACCCTAGGGGGACAGGGGGAGACGAGCAGTACTTC. Encoded protein: CASSDPRGTGGDEQYF.